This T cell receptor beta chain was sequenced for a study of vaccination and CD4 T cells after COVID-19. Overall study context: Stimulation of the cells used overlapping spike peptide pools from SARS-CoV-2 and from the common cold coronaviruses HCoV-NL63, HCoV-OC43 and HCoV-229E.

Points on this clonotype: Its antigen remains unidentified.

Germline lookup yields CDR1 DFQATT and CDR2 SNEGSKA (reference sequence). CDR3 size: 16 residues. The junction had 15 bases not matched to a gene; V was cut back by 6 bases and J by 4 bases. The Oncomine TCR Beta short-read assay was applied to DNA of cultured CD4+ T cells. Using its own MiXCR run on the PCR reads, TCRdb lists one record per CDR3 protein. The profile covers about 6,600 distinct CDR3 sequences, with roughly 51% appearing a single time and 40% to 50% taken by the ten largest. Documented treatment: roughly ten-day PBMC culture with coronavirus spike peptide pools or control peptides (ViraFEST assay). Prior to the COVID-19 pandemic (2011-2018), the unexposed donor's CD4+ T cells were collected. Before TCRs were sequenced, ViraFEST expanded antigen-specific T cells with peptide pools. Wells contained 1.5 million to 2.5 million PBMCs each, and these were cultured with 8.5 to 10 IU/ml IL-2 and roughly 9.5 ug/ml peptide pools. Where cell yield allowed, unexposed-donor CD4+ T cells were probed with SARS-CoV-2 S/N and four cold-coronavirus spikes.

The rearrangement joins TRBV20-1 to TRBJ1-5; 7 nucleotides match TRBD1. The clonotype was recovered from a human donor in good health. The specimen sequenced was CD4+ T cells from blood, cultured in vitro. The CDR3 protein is CSARSERGRRNQPQHF. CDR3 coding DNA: TGCAGTGCCCGATCCGAAAGGGGGCGGAGGAATCAGCCCCAGCATTTT.